This T cell receptor (beta chain) was profiled in a study of T cell changes during pregnancy in multiple sclerosis. Libraries were prepared by immunoSEQ multiplex PCR; TCRdb keeps only in-frame clonotypes and omits some of them. The sample carries approximately 20,000 clones, 80% to 90% recorded once. The germline V gene has CDR1 SGHRS and CDR2 YFSETQ. Trimming cost V 8 bases and J 0 bases; bases outside gene matches: 5. This CDR3 has 16 residues. This TCR derives from a female donor in good health, enrolled as a control in a pregnancy study. The rearrangement links TRBV5-1 to TRBJ2-3; TRBD2 agrees at 14 bases. The sample consisted of CD8+ T cells from peripheral blood mononuclear cells, taken in the second trimester of pregnancy. The CDR3 loop reads CASRTSGRLSTDTQYF. CDR3 sequence (DNA): TGCGCCAGTAGGACTAGCGGGAGGCTCAGCACAGATACGCAGTATTTT.